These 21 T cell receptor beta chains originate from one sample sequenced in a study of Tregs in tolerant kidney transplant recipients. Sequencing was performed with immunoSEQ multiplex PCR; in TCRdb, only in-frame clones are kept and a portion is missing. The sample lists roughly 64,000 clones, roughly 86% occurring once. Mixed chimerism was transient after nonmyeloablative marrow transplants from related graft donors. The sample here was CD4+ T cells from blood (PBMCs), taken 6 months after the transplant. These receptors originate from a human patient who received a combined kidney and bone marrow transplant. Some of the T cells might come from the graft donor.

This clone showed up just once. The CDR3 reads CASRSISGRKTQYF. DNA of the CDR3: TGTGCCAGCAGATCGATTAGCGGGAGGAAGACCCAGTACTTC. The gene calls are TRBV27 and TRBJ2-5, with 10 nucleotides matching TRBD2. This CDR3 region has 14 residues. Germline lookup yields CDR1 MNHEY and CDR2 SMNVEV (reference sequence). The J segment lost 6 bases and the V segment lost 6 bases, leaving 7 bases of the junction unmatched.

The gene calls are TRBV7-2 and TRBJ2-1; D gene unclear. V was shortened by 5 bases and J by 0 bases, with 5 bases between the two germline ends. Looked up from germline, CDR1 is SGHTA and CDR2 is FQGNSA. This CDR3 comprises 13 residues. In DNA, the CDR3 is TGTGCCAGCAGCCCGAGCTCCTACAATGAGCAGTTCTTC. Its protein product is CASSPSSYNEQFF.

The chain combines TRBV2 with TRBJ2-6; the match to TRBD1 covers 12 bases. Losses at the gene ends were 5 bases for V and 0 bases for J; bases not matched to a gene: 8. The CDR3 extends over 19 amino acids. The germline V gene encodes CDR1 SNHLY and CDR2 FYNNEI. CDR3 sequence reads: CASSYPGQGAPSGANVLTF. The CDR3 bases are TGTGCCAGCAGTTACCCGGGACAGGGGGCGCCCTCTGGGGCCAACGTCCTGACTTTC.

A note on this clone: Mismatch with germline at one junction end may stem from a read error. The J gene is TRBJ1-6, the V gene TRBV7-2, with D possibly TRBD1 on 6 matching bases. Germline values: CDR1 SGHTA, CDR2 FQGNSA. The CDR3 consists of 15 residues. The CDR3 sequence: CASSPMGGGASPPHF. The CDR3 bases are TGTGCCAGCAGCCCCATGGGCGGGGGCGCTTCACCCCCCCACTTT.

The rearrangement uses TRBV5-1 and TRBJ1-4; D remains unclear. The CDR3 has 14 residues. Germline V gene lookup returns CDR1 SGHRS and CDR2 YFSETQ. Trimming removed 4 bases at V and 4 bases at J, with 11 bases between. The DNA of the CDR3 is TGCGCCAGCAGCCTTCAGGAGGGTAATGAAAAACTGTTTTTT. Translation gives CASSLQEGNEKLFF.

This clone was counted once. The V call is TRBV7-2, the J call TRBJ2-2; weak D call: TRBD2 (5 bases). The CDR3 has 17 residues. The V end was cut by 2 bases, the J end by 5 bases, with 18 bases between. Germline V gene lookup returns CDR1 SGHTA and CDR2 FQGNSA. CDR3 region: CASSLLSGIFGTGELFF. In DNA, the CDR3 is TGTGCCAGCAGCTTACTTTCGGGAATATTTGGGACCGGGGAGCTGTTTTTT. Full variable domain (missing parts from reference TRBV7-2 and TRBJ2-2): GAGVSQSPSNKVTEKGKDVELRCDPISGHTALYWYRQSLGQGLEFLIYFQGNSAPDKSGLPSDRFSAERTGGSVSTLTIQRTQQEDSAVYLCASSLLSGIFGTGELFFGEGSRLTVL.

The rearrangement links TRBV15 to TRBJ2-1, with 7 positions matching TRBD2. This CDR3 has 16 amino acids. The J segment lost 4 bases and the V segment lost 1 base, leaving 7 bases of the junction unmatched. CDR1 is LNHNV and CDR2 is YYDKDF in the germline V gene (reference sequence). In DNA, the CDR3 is TGTGCCACCAGCAGAGCCTGGGGGGGGGATTACAATGAGCAGTTCTTC. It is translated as CATSRAWGGDYNEQFF.

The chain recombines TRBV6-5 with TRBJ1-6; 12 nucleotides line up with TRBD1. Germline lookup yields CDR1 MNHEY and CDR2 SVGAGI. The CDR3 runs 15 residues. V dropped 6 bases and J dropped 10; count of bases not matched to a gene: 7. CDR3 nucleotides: TGTGCCAGCAGCCCGGGGACAGGGGGCGCGTCACCCCTCCACTTT. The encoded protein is CASSPGTGGASPLHF.

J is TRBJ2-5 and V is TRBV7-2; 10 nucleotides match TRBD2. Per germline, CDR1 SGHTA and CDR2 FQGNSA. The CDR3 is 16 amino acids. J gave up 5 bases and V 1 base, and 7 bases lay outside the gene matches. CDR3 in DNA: TGTGCCAGCAGCTTAGTCCTAGCGGGAGTTGGGGAGACCCAGTACTTC. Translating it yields CASSLVLAGVGETQYF.

This chain's CDR3 is CASSQDWSSSPLHF. The CDR3 region has the DNA TGCGCCAGCAGCCAAGATTGGTCTAGTTCACCCCTCCACTTT. The rearrangement joins TRBV4-3 to TRBJ1-6; D unclear. Trimming took 0 bases from V and 9 from J, leaving 9 bases between them. The CDR3 is 14 amino acids. CDR1 and CDR2 from the germline V gene are LGHNA and YSLEER.

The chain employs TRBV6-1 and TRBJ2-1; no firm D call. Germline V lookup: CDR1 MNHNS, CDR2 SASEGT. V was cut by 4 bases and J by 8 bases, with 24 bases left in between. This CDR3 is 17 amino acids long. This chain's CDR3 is CASSVIYGNYGNHEQFF. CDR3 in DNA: TGTGCCAGCAGTGTAATTTATGGTAACTATGGCAACCATGAGCAGTTCTTC.

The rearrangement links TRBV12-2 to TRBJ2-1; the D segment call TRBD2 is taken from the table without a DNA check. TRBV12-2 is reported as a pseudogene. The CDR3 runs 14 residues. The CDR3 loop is CASRLVRLYNEQFF. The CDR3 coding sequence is TGTGCAAGTCGCTTAGTTCGACTTTACAATGAGCAGTTCTTC.

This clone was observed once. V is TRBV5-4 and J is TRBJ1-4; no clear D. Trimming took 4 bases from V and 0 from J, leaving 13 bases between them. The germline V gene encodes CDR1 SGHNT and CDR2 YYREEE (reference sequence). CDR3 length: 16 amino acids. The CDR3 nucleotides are TGTGCCAGCAGCGACTATGGTAGCACAACTAATGAAAAACTGTTTTTT. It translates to CASSDYGSTTNEKLFF.

The CDR3 here is CASSLLGGFEQYF. The CDR3 DNA reads as TGTGCCAGCAGCTTACTGGGGGGGTTCGAGCAGTACTTC. The V gene is TRBV28, the J gene TRBJ2-7; 7 bases line up with TRBD2. The CDR3 has 13 amino acids. Germline values: CDR1 MDHEN, CDR2 SYDVKM. J lost 6 bases, V lost 6 bases, and 8 bases had no gene match.

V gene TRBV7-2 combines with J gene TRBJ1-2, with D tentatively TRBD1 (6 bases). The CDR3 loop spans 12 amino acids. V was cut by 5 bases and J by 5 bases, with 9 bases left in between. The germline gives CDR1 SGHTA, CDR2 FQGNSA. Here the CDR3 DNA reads TGTGCCAGCAGCGCACAGGGTTATGGCTACACCTTC. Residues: CASSAQGYGYTF.

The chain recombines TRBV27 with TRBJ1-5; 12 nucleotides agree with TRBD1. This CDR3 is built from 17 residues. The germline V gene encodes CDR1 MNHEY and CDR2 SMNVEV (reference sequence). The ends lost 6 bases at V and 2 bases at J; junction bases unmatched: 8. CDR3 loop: CASSPGTGGVGNQPQHF. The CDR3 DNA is TGTGCCAGCAGCCCCGGGACAGGGGGCGTCGGCAATCAGCCCCAGCATTTT.

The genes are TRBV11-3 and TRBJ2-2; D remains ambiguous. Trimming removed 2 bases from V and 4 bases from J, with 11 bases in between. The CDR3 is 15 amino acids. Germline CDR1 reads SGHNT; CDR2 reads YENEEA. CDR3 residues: CASSLRRPSTGELFF. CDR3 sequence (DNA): TGTGCCAGCAGCTTACGGCGGCCTTCCACCGGGGAGCTGTTTTTT.

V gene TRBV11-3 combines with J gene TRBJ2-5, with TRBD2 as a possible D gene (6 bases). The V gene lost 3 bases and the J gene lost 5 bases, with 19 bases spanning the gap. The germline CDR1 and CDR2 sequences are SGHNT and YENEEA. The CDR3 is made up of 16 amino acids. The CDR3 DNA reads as TGTGCCAGCAGCTTCGAGGGAGGCCGCGGCTGGGAGACCCAGTACTTC. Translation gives CASSFEGGRGWETQYF.

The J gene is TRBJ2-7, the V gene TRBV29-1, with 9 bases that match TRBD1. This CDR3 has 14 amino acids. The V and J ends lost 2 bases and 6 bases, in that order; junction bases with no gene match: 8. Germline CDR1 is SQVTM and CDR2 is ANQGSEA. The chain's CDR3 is CSVELLGQGLEQYF. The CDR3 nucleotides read TGCAGCGTTGAATTATTGGGACAGGGCCTCGAGCAGTACTTC.

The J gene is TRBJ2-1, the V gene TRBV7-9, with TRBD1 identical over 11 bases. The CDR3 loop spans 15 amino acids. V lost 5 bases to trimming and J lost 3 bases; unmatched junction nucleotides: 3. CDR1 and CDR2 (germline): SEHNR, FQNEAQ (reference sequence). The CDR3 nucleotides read TGTGCCAGCAGCCGGGGACAGGGGGTCTACAATGAGCAGTTCTTC. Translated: CASSRGQGVYNEQFF.

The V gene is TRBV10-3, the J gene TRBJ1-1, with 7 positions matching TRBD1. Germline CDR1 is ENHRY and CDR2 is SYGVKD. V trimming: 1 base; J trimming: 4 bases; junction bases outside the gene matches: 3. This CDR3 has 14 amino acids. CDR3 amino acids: CAISELQGSTEAFF. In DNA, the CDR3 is TGTGCCATCAGTGAGTTACAGGGGTCCACTGAAGCTTTCTTT.